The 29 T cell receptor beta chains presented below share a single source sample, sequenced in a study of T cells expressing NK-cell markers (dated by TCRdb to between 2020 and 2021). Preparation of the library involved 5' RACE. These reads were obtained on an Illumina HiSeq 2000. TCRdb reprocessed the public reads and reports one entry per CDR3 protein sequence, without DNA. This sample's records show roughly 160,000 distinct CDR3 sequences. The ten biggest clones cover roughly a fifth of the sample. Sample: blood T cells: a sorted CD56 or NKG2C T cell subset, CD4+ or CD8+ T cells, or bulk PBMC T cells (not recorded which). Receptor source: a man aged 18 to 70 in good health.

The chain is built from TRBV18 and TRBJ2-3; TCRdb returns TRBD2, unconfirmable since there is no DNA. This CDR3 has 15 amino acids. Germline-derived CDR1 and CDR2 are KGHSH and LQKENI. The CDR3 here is CASSPGVSPADTQYF.

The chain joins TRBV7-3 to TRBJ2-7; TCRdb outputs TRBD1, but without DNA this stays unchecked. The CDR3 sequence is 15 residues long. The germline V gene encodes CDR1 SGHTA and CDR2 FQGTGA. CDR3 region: CASSLLSGGSYEQYF.

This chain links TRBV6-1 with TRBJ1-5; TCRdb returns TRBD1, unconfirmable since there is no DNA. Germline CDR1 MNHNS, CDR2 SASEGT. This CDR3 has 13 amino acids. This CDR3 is CASSEWGDQPQHF.

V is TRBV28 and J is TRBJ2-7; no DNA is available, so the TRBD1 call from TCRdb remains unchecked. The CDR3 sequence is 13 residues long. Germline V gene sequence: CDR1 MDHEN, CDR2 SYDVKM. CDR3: CASTPGGIYEQYF.

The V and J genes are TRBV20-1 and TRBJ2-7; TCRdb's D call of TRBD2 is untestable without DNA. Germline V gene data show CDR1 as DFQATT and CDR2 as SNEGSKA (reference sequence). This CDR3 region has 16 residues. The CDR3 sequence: CSARDWEDRGSYEQYF.

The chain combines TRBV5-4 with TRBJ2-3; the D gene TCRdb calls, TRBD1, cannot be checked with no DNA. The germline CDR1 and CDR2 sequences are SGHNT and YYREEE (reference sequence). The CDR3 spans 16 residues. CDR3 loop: CASSFRTGKATDTQYF.

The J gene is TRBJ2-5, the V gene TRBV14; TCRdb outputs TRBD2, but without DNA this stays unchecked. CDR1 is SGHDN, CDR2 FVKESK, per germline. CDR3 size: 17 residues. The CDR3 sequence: CASSPGLAGPYWETQYF.

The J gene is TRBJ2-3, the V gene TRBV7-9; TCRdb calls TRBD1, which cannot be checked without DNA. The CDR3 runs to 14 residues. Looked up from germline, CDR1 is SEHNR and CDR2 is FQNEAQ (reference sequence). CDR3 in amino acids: CASSSEDKTDTQYF.

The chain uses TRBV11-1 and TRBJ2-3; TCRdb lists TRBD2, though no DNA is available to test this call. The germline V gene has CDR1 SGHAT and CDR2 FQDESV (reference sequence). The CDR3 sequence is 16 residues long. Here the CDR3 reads CASSSWTSGLTDTQYF. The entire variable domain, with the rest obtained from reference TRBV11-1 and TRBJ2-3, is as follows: EAEVAQSPRYKITEKSQAVAFWCDPISGHATLYWYRQILGQGPELLVQFQDESVVDDSQLPKDRFSAERLKGVDSTLKIQPAELGDSAMYLCASSSWTSGLTDTQYFGPGTRLTVL.

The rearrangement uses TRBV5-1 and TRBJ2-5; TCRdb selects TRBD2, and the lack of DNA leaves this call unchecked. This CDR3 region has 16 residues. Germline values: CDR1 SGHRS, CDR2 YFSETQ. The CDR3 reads CASSFGSGGIQETQYF.

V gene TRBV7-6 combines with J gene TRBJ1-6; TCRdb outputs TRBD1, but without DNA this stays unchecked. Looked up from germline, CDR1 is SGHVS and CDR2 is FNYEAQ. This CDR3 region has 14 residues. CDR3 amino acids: CASSPGTGESPLHF.

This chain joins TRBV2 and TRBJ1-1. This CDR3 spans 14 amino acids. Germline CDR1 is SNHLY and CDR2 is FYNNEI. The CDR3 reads CASSELTVNTEAFF.

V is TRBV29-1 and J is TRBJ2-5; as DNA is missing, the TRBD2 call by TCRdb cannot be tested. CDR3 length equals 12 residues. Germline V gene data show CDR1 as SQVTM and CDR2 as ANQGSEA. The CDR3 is CSVEGLDATQYF.

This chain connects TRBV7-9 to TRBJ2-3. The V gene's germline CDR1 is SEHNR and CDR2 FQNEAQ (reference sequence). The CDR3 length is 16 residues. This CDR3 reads CASSPWVGVVTDTQYF.

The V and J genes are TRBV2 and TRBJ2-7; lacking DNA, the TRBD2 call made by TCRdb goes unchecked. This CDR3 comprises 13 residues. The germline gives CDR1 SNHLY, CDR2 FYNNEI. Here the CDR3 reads CAFGEGEWYEQYF. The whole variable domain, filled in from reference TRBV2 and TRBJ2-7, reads EPEVTQTPSHQVTQMGQEVILRCVPISNHLYFYWYRQILGQKVEFLVSFYNNEISEKSEIFDDQFSVERPDGSNFTLKIRSTKLEDSAMYFCAFGEGEWYEQYFGPGTRLTVT.

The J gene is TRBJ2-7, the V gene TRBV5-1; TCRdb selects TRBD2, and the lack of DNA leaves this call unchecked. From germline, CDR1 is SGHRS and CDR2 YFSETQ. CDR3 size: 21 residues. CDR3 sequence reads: CASSLSPTGDGLAGSSYEQYF. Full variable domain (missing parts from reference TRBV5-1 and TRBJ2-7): KAGVTQTPRYLIKTRGQQVTLSCSPISGHRSVSWYQQTPGQGLQFLFEYFSETQRNKGNFPGRFSGRQFSNSRSEMNVSTLELGDSALYLCASSLSPTGDGLAGSSYEQYFGPGTRLTVT.

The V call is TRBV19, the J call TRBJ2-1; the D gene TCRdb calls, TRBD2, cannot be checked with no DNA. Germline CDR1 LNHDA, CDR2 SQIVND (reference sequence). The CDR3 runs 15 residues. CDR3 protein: CASSIVALWNNEQFF.

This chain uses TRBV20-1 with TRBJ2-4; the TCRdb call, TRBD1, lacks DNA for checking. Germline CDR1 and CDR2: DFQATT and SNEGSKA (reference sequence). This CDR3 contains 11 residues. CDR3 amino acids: CSAVQGGIQYF.

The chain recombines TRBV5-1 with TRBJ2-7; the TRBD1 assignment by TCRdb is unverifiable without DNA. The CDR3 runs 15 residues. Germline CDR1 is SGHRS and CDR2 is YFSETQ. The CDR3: CASSGGGTTYYEQYF.

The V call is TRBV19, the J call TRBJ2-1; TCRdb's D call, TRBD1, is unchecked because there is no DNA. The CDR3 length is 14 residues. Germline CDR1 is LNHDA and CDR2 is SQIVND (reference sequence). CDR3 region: CASSILQGRDEQFF.

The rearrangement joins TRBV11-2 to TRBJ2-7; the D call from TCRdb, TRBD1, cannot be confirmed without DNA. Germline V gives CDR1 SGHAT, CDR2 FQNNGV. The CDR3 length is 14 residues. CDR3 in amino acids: CASGHREKRHEQYF.

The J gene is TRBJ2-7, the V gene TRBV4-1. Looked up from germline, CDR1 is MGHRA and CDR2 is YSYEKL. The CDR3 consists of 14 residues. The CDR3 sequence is CASSQDAQAGEQYF.

CDR3 region: CASSEPKGASYGYTF. The rearrangement uses TRBV2 and TRBJ1-2; with no DNA, the TCRdb D assignment of TRBD1 cannot be verified. The germline gives CDR1 SNHLY, CDR2 FYNNEI. The CDR3 runs to 15 residues.

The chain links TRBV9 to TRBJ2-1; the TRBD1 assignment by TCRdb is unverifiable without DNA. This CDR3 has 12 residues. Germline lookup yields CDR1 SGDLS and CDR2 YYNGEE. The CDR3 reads CASSALGTEQFF.

CDR3 loop: CSARALVGEKLFF. V usage is TRBV20-1 and J usage is TRBJ1-4. The CDR3 is 13 residues long. CDR1 is DFQATT, CDR2 SNEGSKA, per germline (reference sequence).

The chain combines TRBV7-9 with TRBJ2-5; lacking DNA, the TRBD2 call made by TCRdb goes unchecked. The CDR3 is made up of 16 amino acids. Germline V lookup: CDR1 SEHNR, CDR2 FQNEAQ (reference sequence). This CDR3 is CASRPTSGGSQETQYF.

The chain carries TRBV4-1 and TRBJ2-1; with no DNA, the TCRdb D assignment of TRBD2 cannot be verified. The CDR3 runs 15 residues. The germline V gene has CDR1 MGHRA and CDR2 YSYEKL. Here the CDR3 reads CASKLAGGLYNEQFF.

This CDR3 reads CATGGVSGGDSYNEQFF. The chain is built from TRBV19 and TRBJ2-1; TCRdb's D call, TRBD2, is unchecked because there is no DNA. The CDR3 length is 17 residues. The germline CDR1 and CDR2 sequences are LNHDA and SQIVND (reference sequence).

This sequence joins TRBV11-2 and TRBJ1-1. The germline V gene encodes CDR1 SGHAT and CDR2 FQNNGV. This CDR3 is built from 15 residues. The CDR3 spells CASSLGVSNYTEAFF.